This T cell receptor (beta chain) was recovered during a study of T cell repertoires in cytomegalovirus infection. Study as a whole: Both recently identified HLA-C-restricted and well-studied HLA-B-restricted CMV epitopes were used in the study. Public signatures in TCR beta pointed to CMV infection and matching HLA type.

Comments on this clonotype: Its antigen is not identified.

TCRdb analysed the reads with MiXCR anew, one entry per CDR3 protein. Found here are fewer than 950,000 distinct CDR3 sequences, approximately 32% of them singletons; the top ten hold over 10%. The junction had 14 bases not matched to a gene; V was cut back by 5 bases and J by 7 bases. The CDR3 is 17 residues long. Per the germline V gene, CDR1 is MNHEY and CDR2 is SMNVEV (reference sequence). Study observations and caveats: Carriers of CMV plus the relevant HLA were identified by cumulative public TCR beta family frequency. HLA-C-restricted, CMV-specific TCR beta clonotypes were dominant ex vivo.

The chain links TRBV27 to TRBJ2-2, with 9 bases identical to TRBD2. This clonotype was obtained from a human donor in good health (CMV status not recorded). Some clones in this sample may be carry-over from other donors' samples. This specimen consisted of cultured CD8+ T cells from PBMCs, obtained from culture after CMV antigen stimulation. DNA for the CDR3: TGTGCCAGCAGTGGCCCCCGCGGGGGGGGCTGGGGCGGGGAGCTGTTTTTT. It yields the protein CASSGPRGGGWGGELFF.